These T cell receptor beta chains were read from a single sample in a study of blood T cells in healthy people across ages. TCRdb re-analysed the 5' RACE reads in MiXCR, keeping a single row per CDR3 protein. The sample yields 1,100,000 or so distinct CDR3 sequences, 45% seen once. Sequencing input: blood. The receptors derive from a woman in her sixties in good health. Both conserved end residues are part of each CDR3. The D gene is left open where the match is weak. Some rows mark clone size as missing; the rest say once, few, many or name a class of expanded clone.

few	TRBV20-1	TRBJ1-2	NA	16	CSARDEGTPANYGYTF	TGCAGTGCTAGAGATGAGGGGACACCAGCTAACTATGGCTACACCTTC
few	TRBV2	TRBJ2-1	TRBD1	14	CASSRQGTYNEQFF	TGTGCCAGCAGTCGACAGGGGACTTACAATGAGCAGTTCTTC
few	TRBV27	TRBJ2-5	TRBD1	16	CASSSQGTGNQETQYF	TGTGCCAGCAGTAGCCAAGGGACAGGCAACCAAGAGACCCAGTACTTC
NA	TRBV19	TRBJ2-5	TRBD1	15	CASSGTGVVEETQYF	TGTGCCAGTAGCGGGACAGGGGTTGTGGAAGAGACCCAGTACTTC
NA	TRBV7-2	TRBJ2-1	NA	15	CASSLEVAVVHEQFF	TGTGCCAGCAGCTTAGAGGTGGCGGTAGTCCATGAGCAGTTCTTC
few	TRBV12-3/TRBV12-4	TRBJ2-1	TRBD2	13	CASSFGLAGGEFF	TGTGCCAGCAGTTTCGGACTAGCGGGAGGAGAGTTCTTC
NA	TRBV5-1	TRBJ2-5	NA	14	CASSLESGGSEQYF	TGCGCCAGCAGCTTGGAAAGCGGCGGCAGTGAGCAGTACTTC
NA	TRBV27	TRBJ2-7	TRBD2	17	CASSLQGSGRASYEQYF	TGTGCCAGCAGTTTACAAGGTAGCGGGAGGGCCTCCTACGAGCAGTACTTC
NA	TRBV20-1	TRBJ2-7	NA	15	CSARDWGGPSREQYF	TGCAGTGCTAGAGACTGGGGGGGGCCCAGTAGGGAGCAGTACTTC
NA	TRBV3-1	TRBJ1-5	TRBD1	14	CASSQAGQYQPQHF	TGTGCCAGCAGCCAGGCGGGACAGTATCAGCCCCAGCATTTT
few	TRBV12-3/TRBV12-4	TRBJ1-1	NA	13	CASGPTGNTEAFF	TGTGCCAGCGGACCGACAGGGAACACTGAAGCTTTCTTT
NA	TRBV27	TRBJ2-7	NA	14	CASMRVGSDYEQYF	TGTGCCAGCATGAGGGTGGGTTCAGACTACGAGCAGTACTTC
NA	TRBV7-9	TRBJ1-1	TRBD1	14	CASSHIGTGNEAFF	TGTGCCAGCAGTCACATCGGGACAGGGAATGAAGCTTTCTTT
NA	TRBV6-1	TRBJ1-1	NA	15	CATSVTHKGVTEAFF	TGTGCCACCAGCGTCACCCATAAGGGGGTCACTGAAGCTTTCTTT
NA	TRBV12-3/TRBV12-4	TRBJ2-7	NA	18	CASSPPVISSRASYEQYF	TGTGCCAGCAGTCCACCGGTCATAAGTTCCCGAGCCTCCTACGAGCAGTACTTC
NA	TRBV29-1	TRBJ2-1	NA	12	CSVSDGTYEQFF	TGCAGCGTTTCGGACGGCACCTACGAGCAGTTCTTC
few	TRBV29-1	TRBJ2-5	TRBD2	14	CSVVGGLGAETQYF	TGCAGCGTTGTTGGGGGACTAGGAGCAGAGACCCAGTACTTC